The 12 T cell receptor beta chains presented below share a single source sample, sequenced in a study of T cells after yellow fever vaccination. MiXCR, run by TCRdb on the 5' RACE reads, gives a single entry per CDR3 protein. The sample lists approximately 160,000 distinct CDR3 sequences, roughly a tenth seen once, with roughly 40% in the top ten. The sequenced sample was CD8+ T cells sorted from PBMCs, obtained 45 days after the yellow fever booster vaccination. The origin of the receptors is a man younger than 35 who received the YFV17D yellow fever vaccine.

This clonotype was detected only a few times. This rearrangement joins TRBV9 to TRBJ2-3, with D possibly TRBD2 on 6 matching bases. Germline loops: CDR1 SGDLS, CDR2 YYNGEE. Trimming took 0 bases from V and 6 from J, leaving 11 bases between them. CDR3 length: 14 amino acids. The CDR3 DNA follows: TGTGCCAGCAGCGTAGGTGGGGGACTCGATACGCAGTATTTT. Protein: CASSVGGGLDTQYF. Drawing the rest from reference TRBV9 and TRBJ2-3, the complete variable domain is DSGVTQTPKHLITATGQRVTLRCSPRSGDLSVYWYQQSLDQGLQFLIQYYNGEERAKGNILERFSAQQFPDLHSELNLSSLELGDSALYFCASSVGGGLDTQYFGPGTRLTVL.

CDR3 loop: CASSFTSGETDTQYF. Here the CDR3 DNA reads TGTGCCAGCAGCTTTACTAGCGGAGAGACAGATACGCAGTATTTT. The rearrangement links TRBV7-2 to TRBJ2-3, with TRBD2 identical over 8 bases. Germline V gene lookup returns CDR1 SGHTA and CDR2 FQGNSA. The ends lost 3 bases at V and 3 bases at J; junction bases unmatched: 5. This CDR3 region has 15 residues.

The genes are TRBV12-3 or TRBV12-4 and TRBJ1-3; the D is unclear. With 4 bases removed from V and 0 bases from J, the gap between germline ends came to 4 bases. The CDR3 length is 13 residues. The CDR3 here is CASSSSSGNTIYF. The CDR3 coding sequence is TGTGCCAGCAGTTCGTCCTCTGGAAACACCATATATTTT.

The sample holds many counts of this clonotype. The chain has TRBV24-1 and TRBJ2-3; unclear D gene. Trimming cost V 9 bases and J 2 bases, with 11 bases left between them. Germline CDR1 KGHDR, CDR2 SFDVKD. The CDR3 loop spans 13 amino acids. CDR3 sequence reads: CATRAPLTDTQYF. The CDR3 coding sequence is TGTGCCACCCGGGCTCCGCTCACAGATACGCAGTATTTT.

J is TRBJ1-4 and V is TRBV29-1; D uncertain. The germline V gene encodes CDR1 SQVTM and CDR2 ANQGSEA. CDR3 size: 14 residues. Trimming removed 4 bases at V and 1 base at J, with 10 bases between. DNA of the CDR3: TGCAGCGTTGGCGGTCGAGGAACTAATGAAAAACTGTTTTTT. Translation: CSVGGRGTNEKLFF.

The V call is TRBV7-9, the J call TRBJ2-3; 7 bases are shared with TRBD1. The CDR3 extends over 12 amino acids. The V gene end was trimmed by 5 bases and the J gene end by 11 bases; junction bases not matched to a gene: 7. Per the germline V gene, CDR1 is SEHNR and CDR2 is FQNEAQ (reference sequence). The CDR3 is CASSPSRDRQYF. The DNA for the CDR3 is TGTGCCAGCAGCCCTTCCCGGGACAGGCAGTATTTT. Together with reference TRBV7-9 and TRBJ2-3, the CDR3 gives the full variable domain: DTGVSQNPRHKITKRGQNVTFRCDPISEHNRLYWYRQTLGQGPEFLTYFQNEAQLEKSRLLSDRFSAERPKGSFSTLEIQRTEQGDSAMYLCASSPSRDRQYFGPGTRLTVL.

The chain carries TRBV12-3 or TRBV12-4 and TRBJ2-1, with TRBD2 matching 10 bases. The V segment lost 3 bases and the J segment 6 bases; nucleotides outside the gene matches: 8. This CDR3 contains 16 residues. CDR3 region: CASSLGTSEVFNEQFF. The DNA for the CDR3 is TGTGCCAGCAGTTTGGGGACTAGCGAGGTTTTCAATGAGCAGTTCTTC.

This rearrangement joins TRBV12-3 or TRBV12-4 to TRBJ1-1, with D perhaps matching TRBD1 (5 bases). The germline V and J ends were trimmed by 4 bases and 11 bases, with 11 bases remaining between them. This CDR3 spans 11 amino acids. CDR3 residues: CASSYRQRAFF. CDR3 coding DNA: TGTGCCAGCAGTTACCGACAGCGGGCTTTCTTT.

The V gene is TRBV9, the J gene TRBJ2-3; D possibly corresponds to TRBD1 (5 bases). The CDR3 has 15 amino acids. Germline CDR1 is SGDLS and CDR2 is YYNGEE. In DNA, the CDR3 is TGTGCAAGCCGCCTTACAGACAGCTACACAGATACGCAGTATTTT. Its translation: CASRLTDSYTDTQYF.

This clonotype was picked up a small number of times. This chain links TRBV12-3 or TRBV12-4 with TRBJ2-2; D unresolved. The CDR3 totals 15 residues. The germline V and J ends were trimmed by 7 bases and 4 bases, with 16 bases remaining between them. CDR3 nucleotides: TGTGCCAGCATTACCTCGGGTAGAGGCACCGGGGAGCTGTTTTTT. Its protein product is CASITSGRGTGELFF.

V and J are TRBV7-9 and TRBJ2-5, with 10 bases matching TRBD1. Germline V gene lookup returns CDR1 SEHNR and CDR2 FQNEAQ (reference sequence). V was clipped by 4 bases and J by 4 bases; unmatched bases: 6. The CDR3 extends over 15 amino acids. CDR3 coding DNA: TGTGCCAGCAGCTCACCGGGACAGGGGAGAGAGACCCAGTACTTC. Translating it yields CASSSPGQGRETQYF.

This clonotype showed up many times. The chain recombines TRBV2 with TRBJ1-4, with D unclear. The CDR3 has 12 residues. The germline V gene encodes CDR1 SNHLY and CDR2 FYNNEI. V shed 8 bases and J shed 3 bases, with 7 bases lying between them. The CDR3 coding sequence is TGTGCCAGCGCTGGGGCTAATGAAAAACTGTTTTTT. Protein sequence: CASAGANEKLFF.